This TCR beta chain was captured in a study of early T cells in non-severe SARS-CoV-2 infection. About the study: Unsorted whole blood bulk RNA was sequenced, with unpaired chains. Study-level findings and limits: The VDJdb matching leaned toward anti-spike CD8 responses and overlooked private and CD4 specificities.

The CDR3 spans 15 residues. CDR1 MNHEY and CDR2 SMNVEV come from the germline V gene (reference sequence). The ends lost 5 bases at V and 4 bases at J; junction bases unmatched: 9. In regard to this clonotype: Antigen: not known.

TCRdb redid the calling of the 5' RACE reads with MiXCR, one entry per CDR3 protein. The sample lists tens of thousands of distinct CDR3 sequences; around 16% were seen once. The V call is TRBV27, the J call TRBJ2-3; 7 bases map to TRBD1. The TCR originated in an adult who was a healthcare worker with PCR-confirmed SARS-CoV-2 infection or an uninfected control (not recorded which). The specimen was whole blood. The CDR3 protein is CASSDRAGPADTQYF. DNA of the CDR3: TGTGCCAGCAGTGACAGGGCCGGGCCCGCAGATACGCAGTATTTT.